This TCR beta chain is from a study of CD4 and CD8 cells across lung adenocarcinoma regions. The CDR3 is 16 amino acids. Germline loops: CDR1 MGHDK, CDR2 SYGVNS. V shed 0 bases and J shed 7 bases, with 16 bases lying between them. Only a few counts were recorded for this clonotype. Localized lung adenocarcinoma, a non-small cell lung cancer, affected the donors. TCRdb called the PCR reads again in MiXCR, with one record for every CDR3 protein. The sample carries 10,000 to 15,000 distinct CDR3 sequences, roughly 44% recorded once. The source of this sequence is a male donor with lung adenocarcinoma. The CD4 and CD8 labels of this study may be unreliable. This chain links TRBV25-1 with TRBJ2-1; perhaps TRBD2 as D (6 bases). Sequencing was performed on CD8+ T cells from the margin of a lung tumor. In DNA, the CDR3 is TGTGCCAGCAGTGAATACCCCGGACGGGGGTCGAATGAGCAGTTCTTC. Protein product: CASSEYPGRGSNEQFF.